Shown below are 31 T cell receptor beta chains from a single sample sequenced in a study of cytotoxic CD8 clonotypes in ibrutinib-treated CLL. Assay: immunoSEQ multiplex PCR; the TCRdb copy retains only in-frame clones and omits some. The sample has 50,000 to 65,000 clones, roughly 70% seen once. This material consisted of PBMCs, taken after 12 months of ibrutinib treatment. These receptors all come from a human donor with chronic lymphocytic leukemia.

This clone has just one count. The rearrangement uses TRBV5-4 and TRBJ2-4; a weak D match, TRBD1 (6 bases). With 4 bases removed from V and 5 bases from J, the gap between germline ends came to 13 bases. The CDR3 has 14 amino acids. Germline V lookup: CDR1 SGHNT, CDR2 YYREEE (reference sequence). CDR3 in amino acids: CASSHRDTQNIQYF. The CDR3, as DNA: TGTGCCAGCAGCCACCGGGACACTCAAAACATTCAGTACTTC.

The chain links TRBV30 to TRBJ2-7, with TRBD1 matching 7 bases. The germline CDR1 and CDR2 sequences are GTSNPN and SVGIG (reference sequence). V dropped 2 bases and J dropped 3; count of bases not matched to a gene: 4. The CDR3 spans 13 residues. This CDR3 is CAWSPDRDYEQYF. CDR3 coding DNA: TGTGCCTGGAGTCCAGACAGGGACTACGAGCAGTACTTC.

CDR3 sequence reads: CADRVYNEQFF. CDR3 coding DNA: TGTGCCGACAGGGTCTACAATGAGCAGTTCTTC. V and J are TRBV11-2 and TRBJ2-1; TRBD1 aligns across 7 bases. This CDR3 has 11 amino acids. Germline V gives CDR1 SGHAT, CDR2 FQNNGV. J was trimmed by 3 bases and V by 11 bases; bases with no gene match: 1.

This clone was detected only a few times. The rearrangement joins TRBV6-1 to TRBJ1-5, with unresolved D. V dropped 5 bases and J dropped 2 bases, with 13 bases sitting between them. The CDR3 is 15 amino acids. Per germline, CDR1 MNHNS and CDR2 SASEGT. CDR3 sequence reads: CASSPSWVGNQPQHF. As DNA, the CDR3 is TGTGCCAGCAGTCCCTCGTGGGTGGGCAATCAGCCCCAGCATTTT.

The J gene is TRBJ2-2, the V gene TRBV10-3, with 7 bases lining up with TRBD2. CDR3 length: 15 amino acids. Per the germline V gene, CDR1 is ENHRY and CDR2 is SYGVKD. Unmatched junction bases numbered 5, after V lost 3 bases and J lost 4 bases. The CDR3 spells CAISERGSPTGELFF. The CDR3, as DNA: TGTGCCATCAGTGAACGCGGGAGCCCCACCGGGGAGCTGTTTTTT.

The chain employs TRBV28 and TRBJ2-5; D assignment may be TRBD1 or TRBD2 (6 bases each). This CDR3 spans 17 amino acids. Germline lookup yields CDR1 MDHEN and CDR2 SYDVKM. V was pared by 5 bases and J by 2 bases, with 21 bases between. CDR3 bases: TGTGCCAGCAGTCCTTGGTCGGGGGCCGGCGGACAAGAGACCCAGTACTTC. Translation: CASSPWSGAGGQETQYF.

This clone has more than one count but fewer than ten. The CDR3 nucleotides read TGTGCCAGCAGCCCCGGGGGGGAGCCTGAGCAGTACTTC. Translating gives CASSPGGEPEQYF. The chain links TRBV21-1 to TRBJ2-7; the table's TRBD2 call for D was not verified on the DNA. TRBV21-1 constitutes a pseudogene. The length of the CDR3 is 13 residues.

The chain is built from TRBV9 and TRBJ2-1, with D perhaps matching TRBD2 (5 bases). From germline, CDR1 is SGDLS and CDR2 YYNGEE. V was clipped by 0 bases and J by 3 bases, with 10 bases between them. The CDR3 runs to 15 residues. CDR3 nucleotides: TGTGCCAGCAGCGTAGACGGGATCAGCTACAATGAGCAGTTCTTC. Its translation: CASSVDGISYNEQFF.

This chain joins TRBV7-2 and TRBJ1-5; D is unresolved. Germline CDR1 SGHTA, CDR2 FQGNSA. V was trimmed by 1 base and J by 7 bases, leaving 5 bases between them. The CDR3 is 12 amino acids. The CDR3 protein is CASSLGTQPQHF. DNA for the CDR3: TGTGCCAGCAGCTTAGGAACCCAGCCCCAGCATTTT.

CDR3 coding DNA: TGCGCCAGCAGCCAAGATCTGGGGGGTGGAAACACCATATATTTT. The encoded protein is CASSQDLGGGNTIYF. The chain has TRBV4-3 and TRBJ1-3, with a tentative D call TRBD1 (5 bases). The germline gives CDR1 LGHNA, CDR2 YSLEER. Trimming left V 0 bases short and J 3 bases short, with 9 bases between. CDR3 length: 15 amino acids.

The chain has TRBV7-6 and TRBJ2-7, with 11 bases fitting TRBD1. The germline gives CDR1 SGHVS, CDR2 FNYEAQ. This CDR3 region has 16 residues. The trim removed 1 base at V and 4 bases at J, leaving 6 bases unmatched. Here the CDR3 reads CASSLVGQGAGYEQYF. The CDR3 DNA follows: TGTGCCAGCAGCTTAGTAGGACAGGGGGCTGGTTACGAGCAGTACTTC. The full variable domain, with the rest looked up from reference TRBV7-6 and TRBJ2-7, is GAGVSQSPRYKVTKRGQDVALRCDPISGHVSLYWYRQALGQGPEFLTYFNYEAQQDKSGLPNDRFSAERPEGSISTLTIQRTEQRDSAMYRCASSLVGQGAGYEQYFGPGTRLTVT.

The chain has TRBV6-5 and TRBJ2-5; D tentatively fits TRBD1 or TRBD2 (5 bases each). Trimming left V 2 bases short and J 5 bases short, with 12 bases between. Germline V gene sequence: CDR1 MNHEY, CDR2 SVGAGI. This CDR3 has 14 residues. CDR3 sequence: CASSYTGWGETQYF. CDR3 bases: TGTGCCAGCAGTTACACAGGCTGGGGGGAGACCCAGTACTTC.

This chain joins TRBV6-5 and TRBJ2-3, with 7 bases identical to TRBD1. This CDR3 contains 15 residues. Germline V gene lookup returns CDR1 MNHEY and CDR2 SVGAGI. The J segment lost 6 bases and the V segment lost 2 bases, leaving 8 bases of the junction unmatched. CDR3 residues: CASSYAITGVDTQYF. The DNA for the CDR3 is TGTGCCAGCAGTTACGCAATCACAGGGGTGGATACGCAGTATTTT.

This chain connects TRBV5-1 to TRBJ1-1; D is possibly TRBD1 (5 bases). Trimming removed 1 base at V and 3 bases at J, with 13 bases between. The CDR3 covers 15 residues. Germline CDR1 and CDR2: SGHRS and YFSETQ. CDR3 loop: CASSLQGAGDTEAFF. The CDR3 DNA is TGCGCCAGCAGCTTGCAAGGGGCCGGGGACACTGAAGCTTTCTTT.

This chain uses TRBV10-3 with TRBJ2-5, with D perhaps TRBD1 (8 bases). CDR3 length equals 16 residues. Germline V gives CDR1 ENHRY, CDR2 SYGVKD. Trimming took off 2 bases at V and 5 bases at J, with 18 bases between the two ends. The CDR3 coding sequence is TGTGCCATCAGTGAGGGGTACAGGGGGGGTAAGGAGACCCAGTACTTC. Its translation is CAISEGYRGGKETQYF.

This clone was seen a few times. The chain is built from TRBV5-1 and TRBJ1-2, with a possible D match to TRBD1 (6 bases). The germline CDR1 and CDR2 sequences are SGHRS and YFSETQ. Trimming took 4 bases from V and 3 from J, leaving 10 bases between them. The CDR3 is made up of 13 amino acids. This chain's CDR3 is CASSVDRDYGYTF. The CDR3 DNA sequence: TGCGCCAGCAGCGTGGACAGAGACTATGGCTACACCTTC.

The chain has TRBV28 and TRBJ2-7; 9 nucleotides line up with TRBD1. J lost 6 bases, V lost 5 bases, and 5 bases had no gene match. The germline gives CDR1 MDHEN, CDR2 SYDVKM. The CDR3 is made up of 13 amino acids. The CDR3 loop is CASSRPGQGEQYF. CDR3 bases: TGTGCCAGCAGTAGACCGGGACAGGGCGAGCAGTACTTC.

The chain is built from TRBV15 and TRBJ1-2; a weak D match, TRBD1 (5 bases). The CDR3 spans 13 residues. V was shortened by 1 base and J by 8 bases, with 11 bases between the two germline ends. Looked up from germline, CDR1 is LNHNV and CDR2 is YYDKDF (reference sequence). CDR3 DNA: TGTGCCACCAGCAGAGGAGCTGGGGGAGGCTACACCTTC. Its protein is CATSRGAGGGYTF.

The V and J genes are TRBV18 and TRBJ2-4, with D perhaps assigned TRBD1 or TRBD2 (5 bases each). From germline, CDR1 is KGHSH and CDR2 LQKENI. V lost 0 bases and J lost 2, with 8 bases in between. CDR3 size: 15 residues. CDR3 amino acids: CASSPPGESKNIQYF. The CDR3 DNA sequence: TGTGCCAGCTCACCACCGGGGGAGTCCAAAAACATTCAGTACTTC.

By proportion, this clone is medium-sized. J is TRBJ1-2 and V is TRBV4-1, with TRBD1 matching over 7 bases. The CDR3 sequence is 14 residues long. Germline V gives CDR1 MGHRA, CDR2 YSYEKL. Germline trimming cut 4 bases from V and 6 bases from J; bases unmatched to any gene: 8. The chain's CDR3 is CASSPGQNRDGYTF. The CDR3 nucleotides read TGCGCCAGCAGCCCGGGACAGAATCGAGATGGCTACACCTTC.

This rearrangement joins TRBV5-4 to TRBJ2-2, with TRBD1 matching over 7 bases. Germline loops: CDR1 SGHNT, CDR2 YYREEE (reference sequence). CDR3 length: 15 amino acids. V shed 4 bases, J shed 1 base, and the junction held 4 bases outside the gene matches. This CDR3 is CASSKQGLNTGELFF. The CDR3 nucleotides read TGTGCCAGCAGCAAACAGGGGTTGAACACCGGGGAGCTGTTTTTT.

The J gene is TRBJ2-7, the V gene TRBV5-1; D possibly corresponds to TRBD1 (5 bases). In germline, CDR1 is SGHRS, CDR2 YFSETQ. The germline V and J ends were trimmed by 1 base and 2 bases, with 10 bases remaining between them. The CDR3 runs 14 residues. This chain's CDR3 is CASSLQQGPYEQYF. The CDR3 DNA sequence: TGCGCCAGCAGCTTGCAGCAGGGTCCCTACGAGCAGTACTTC. Filled out from reference TRBV5-1 and TRBJ2-7, the complete variable domain reads KAGVTQTPRYLIKTRGQQVTLSCSPISGHRSVSWYQQTPGQGLQFLFEYFSETQRNKGNFPGRFSGRQFSNSRSEMNVSTLELGDSALYLCASSLQQGPYEQYFGPGTRLTVT.

CDR3 loop: CASSLEGGFGDGELFF. CDR3 bases: TGTGCCAGCAGCCTCGAGGGAGGGTTCGGAGACGGGGAGCTGTTTTTT. The chain joins TRBV11-2 to TRBJ2-2; 7 nucleotides line up with TRBD2. In germline, CDR1 is SGHAT, CDR2 FQNNGV. The CDR3 runs to 16 residues. With V trimmed by 5 bases and J by 7 bases, 13 bases remained unmatched.

The J gene is TRBJ2-3, the V gene TRBV9; D ambiguous. Germline CDR1 reads SGDLS; CDR2 reads YYNGEE. V was pared by 0 bases and J by 2 bases, with 7 bases between. CDR3 size: 14 residues. The CDR3 coding sequence is TGTGCCAGCAGCGTAGGCGGATCCACAGATACGCAGTATTTT. Encoded protein: CASSVGGSTDTQYF.

The chain combines TRBV5-1 with TRBJ2-1, with a possible D match to TRBD1 (6 bases). This CDR3 is built from 15 residues. CDR1 is SGHRS and CDR2 is YFSETQ in the germline V gene. V lost 0 bases to trimming and J lost 1 base, with 8 bases between them. In DNA form, the CDR3 reads TGCGCCAGCAGCTTGGGACAGGTGTCCTACAATGAGCAGTTCTTC. This sequence encodes CASSLGQVSYNEQFF.

This clone was detected only a few times. This sequence joins TRBV5-1 and TRBJ2-7, with D possibly being TRBD1 (6 bases). The V end lost 0 bases, the J end lost 4 bases, and 8 bases lay between the germline ends. The CDR3 is made up of 13 amino acids. CDR1 and CDR2 from the germline V gene are SGHRS and YFSETQ. The CDR3 sequence is CASSLATGYEQYF. In DNA, the CDR3 is TGCGCCAGCAGCTTGGCGACAGGATACGAGCAGTACTTC.

The count of this clone is one. The rearrangement uses TRBV7-2 and TRBJ2-2; D remains ambiguous. Trimming left V 6 bases short and J 0 bases short, with 17 bases between. The CDR3 loop spans 17 amino acids. Germline-derived CDR1 and CDR2 are SGHTA and FQGNSA. CDR3 nucleotide sequence: TGTGCCAGCAGTCCACTCCCTCGCGCCGCGAACACCGGGGAGCTGTTTTTT. This translates into CASSPLPRAANTGELFF.

The chain is built from TRBV14 and TRBJ2-7; TRBD1 agrees at 11 bases. The CDR3 sequence is 19 residues long. CDR1 is SGHDN, CDR2 FVKESK, per germline. Trimming cost V 0 bases and J 3 bases; bases outside gene matches: 13. In DNA form, the CDR3 reads TGTGCCAGCAGCCAAGACTCCGGGACAGGGGGATTCCCTTACTACGAGCAGTACTTC. Translated, it gives CASSQDSGTGGFPYYEQYF.

In its sample, this clone was seen once. The chain has TRBV30 and TRBJ2-5; 7 bases fit TRBD1. The CDR3 has 12 amino acids. V gave up 0 bases and J gave up 11 bases; unmatched junction bases: 6. CDR1 is GTSNPN, CDR2 SVGIG, per germline (reference sequence). CDR3 DNA: TGTGCCTGGAGTGTAGAGGGGGCGAAGCAGTACTTC. It specifies CAWSVEGAKQYF.

The chain carries TRBV19 and TRBJ2-7; TRBD2 agrees at 7 bases. V dropped 4 bases and J dropped 5; count of bases not matched to a gene: 11. Germline V gene data show CDR1 as LNHDA and CDR2 as SQIVND (reference sequence). The CDR3 has 15 amino acids. The CDR3 region is CASSNSGTKIHEQYF. The CDR3 bases are TGTGCCAGTAGTAACTCCGGGACTAAGATTCACGAGCAGTACTTC.

V usage is TRBV7-6 and J usage is TRBJ1-5; D possibly corresponds to TRBD1 (5 bases). Between the trimmed V and J ends, which lost 3 bases and 0 bases, there was a span of 12 bases. The CDR3 consists of 16 residues. Germline V CDR1 and CDR2: SGHVS, FNYEAQ. CDR3 nucleotides: TGTGCCAGCAGCTTTCTCAGGGTTAATAGCAATCAGCCCCAGCATTTT. Protein: CASSFLRVNSNQPQHF.